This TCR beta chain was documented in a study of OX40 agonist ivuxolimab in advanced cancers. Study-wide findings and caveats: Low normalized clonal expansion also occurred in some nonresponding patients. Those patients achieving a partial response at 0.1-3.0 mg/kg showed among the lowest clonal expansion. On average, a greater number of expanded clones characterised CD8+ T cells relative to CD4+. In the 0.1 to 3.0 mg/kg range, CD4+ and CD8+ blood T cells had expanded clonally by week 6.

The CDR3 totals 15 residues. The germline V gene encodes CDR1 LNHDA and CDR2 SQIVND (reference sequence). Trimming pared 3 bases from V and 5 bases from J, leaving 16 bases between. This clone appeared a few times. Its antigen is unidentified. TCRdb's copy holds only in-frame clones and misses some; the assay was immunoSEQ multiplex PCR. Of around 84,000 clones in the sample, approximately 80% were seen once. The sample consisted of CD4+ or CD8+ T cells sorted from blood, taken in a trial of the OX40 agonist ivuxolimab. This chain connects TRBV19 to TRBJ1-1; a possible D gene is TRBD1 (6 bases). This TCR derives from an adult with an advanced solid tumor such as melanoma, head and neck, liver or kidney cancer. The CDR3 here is CASSIRPTGRTEAFF. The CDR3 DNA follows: TGTGCCAGTAGTATCCGCCCCACAGGGAGGACTGAAGCTTTCTTT. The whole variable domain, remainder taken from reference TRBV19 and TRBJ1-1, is DGGITQSPKYLFRKEGQNVTLSCEQNLNHDAMYWYRQDPGQGLRLIYYSQIVNDFQKGDIAEGYSVSREKKESFPLTVTSAQKNPTAFYLCASSIRPTGRTEAFFGQGTRLTVV.